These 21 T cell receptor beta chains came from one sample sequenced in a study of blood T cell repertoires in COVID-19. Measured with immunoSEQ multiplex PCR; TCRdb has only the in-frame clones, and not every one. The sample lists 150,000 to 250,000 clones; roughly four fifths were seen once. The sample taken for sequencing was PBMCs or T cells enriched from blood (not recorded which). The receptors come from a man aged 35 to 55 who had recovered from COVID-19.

The CDR3 nucleotides are TGTGCCTGGAGTTCCGGGACAGGAGTGCTCCTAGACGAGCAGTACTTC. Amino acid sequence: CAWSSGTGVLLDEQYF. This chain uses TRBV30 with TRBJ2-7; 8 positions match TRBD1. The CDR3 has 16 amino acids. Germline values: CDR1 GTSNPN, CDR2 SVGIG (reference sequence). J was trimmed by 5 bases and V by 2 bases; bases with no gene match: 14.

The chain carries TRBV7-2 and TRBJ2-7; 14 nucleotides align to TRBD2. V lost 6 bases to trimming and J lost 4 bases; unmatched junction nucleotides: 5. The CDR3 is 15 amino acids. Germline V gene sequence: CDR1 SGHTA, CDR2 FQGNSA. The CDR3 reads CASRGTSGRWYEQYF. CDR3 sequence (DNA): TGTGCCAGCAGGGGGACTAGCGGGAGATGGTACGAGCAGTACTTC.

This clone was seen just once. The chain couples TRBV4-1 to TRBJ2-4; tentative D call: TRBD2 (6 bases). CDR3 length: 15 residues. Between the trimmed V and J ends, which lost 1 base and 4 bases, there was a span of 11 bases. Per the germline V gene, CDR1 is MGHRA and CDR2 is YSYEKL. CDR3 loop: CASSQVPGLKNIQYF. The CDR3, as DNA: TGCGCCAGCAGCCAAGTTCCGGGACTTAAAAACATTCAGTACTTC.

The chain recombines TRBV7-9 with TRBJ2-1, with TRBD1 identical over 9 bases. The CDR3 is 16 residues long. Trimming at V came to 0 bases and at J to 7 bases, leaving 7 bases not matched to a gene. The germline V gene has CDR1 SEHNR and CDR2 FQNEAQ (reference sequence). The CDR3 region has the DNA TGTGCCAGCAGCTTAGCCGGGACAGGGACCTCGAATGAGCAGTTCTTC. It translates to CASSLAGTGTSNEQFF.

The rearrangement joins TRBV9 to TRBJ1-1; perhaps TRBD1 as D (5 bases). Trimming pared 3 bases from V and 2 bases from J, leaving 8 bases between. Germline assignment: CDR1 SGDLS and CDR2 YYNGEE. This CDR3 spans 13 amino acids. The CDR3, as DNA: TGTGCCAGCAGCGAAGGGGCTAACACTGAAGCTTTCTTT. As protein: CASSEGANTEAFF.

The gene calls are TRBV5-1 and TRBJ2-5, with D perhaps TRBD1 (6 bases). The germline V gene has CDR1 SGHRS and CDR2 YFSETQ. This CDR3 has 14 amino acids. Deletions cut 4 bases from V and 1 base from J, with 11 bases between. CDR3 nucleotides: TGCGCCAGCAGCAATCACAGGGTCCAAGAGACCCAGTACTTC. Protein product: CASSNHRVQETQYF.

The CDR3 DNA is TGTGCCAGCAGTTACTCCCTAGCGGGAGGGCAGTTGTCCTACAATGAGCAGTTCTTC. This gives the protein CASSYSLAGGQLSYNEQFF. The chain couples TRBV6-2 or TRBV6-3 to TRBJ2-1; 12 bases match TRBD2. The CDR3 is 19 amino acids. V dropped 0 bases and J dropped 1; count of bases not matched to a gene: 7. Germline V lookup: CDR1 MNHEY, CDR2 SVGEGT.

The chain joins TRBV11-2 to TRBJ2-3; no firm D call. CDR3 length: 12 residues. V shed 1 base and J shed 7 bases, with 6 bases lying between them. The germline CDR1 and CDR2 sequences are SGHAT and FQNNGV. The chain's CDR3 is CASSLAGNTQYF. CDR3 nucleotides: TGTGCCAGCAGCTTAGCAGGAAATACGCAGTATTTT.

The CDR3 here is CASSAKRQGGTDTQYF. CDR3 nucleotide sequence: TGTGCCAGCAGTGCGAAACGACAGGGGGGGACAGATACGCAGTATTTT. This chain uses TRBV6-1 with TRBJ2-3, with 9 bases fitting TRBD1. The CDR3 consists of 16 residues. V lost 4 bases and J lost 3; bases outside the gene matches: 8. Germline assignment: CDR1 MNHNS and CDR2 SASEGT.

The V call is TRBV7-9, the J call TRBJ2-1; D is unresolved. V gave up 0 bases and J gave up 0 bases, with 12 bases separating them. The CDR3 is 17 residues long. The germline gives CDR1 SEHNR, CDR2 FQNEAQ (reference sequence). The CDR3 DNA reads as TGTGCCAGCAGCTTAGCGCTTGGCGGCCGCTCCTACAATGAGCAGTTCTTC. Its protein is CASSLALGGRSYNEQFF. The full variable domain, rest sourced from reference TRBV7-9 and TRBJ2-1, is DTGVSQNPRHKITKRGQNVTFRCDPISEHNRLYWYRQTLGQGPEFLTYFQNEAQLEKSRLLSDRFSAERPKGSFSTLEIQRTEQGDSAMYLCASSLALGGRSYNEQFFGPGTRLTVL.

CDR3 in DNA: TGCGCCAGCAGTGAATGGGCGGGGAGGGCAGATACGCAGTATTTT. Translation: CASSEWAGRADTQYF. The chain combines TRBV10-2 with TRBJ2-3; the match to TRBD2 covers 7 bases. The germline V gene encodes CDR1 WSHSY and CDR2 SAAADI. V lost 3 bases and J lost 4; bases outside the gene matches: 7. CDR3 size: 15 residues.

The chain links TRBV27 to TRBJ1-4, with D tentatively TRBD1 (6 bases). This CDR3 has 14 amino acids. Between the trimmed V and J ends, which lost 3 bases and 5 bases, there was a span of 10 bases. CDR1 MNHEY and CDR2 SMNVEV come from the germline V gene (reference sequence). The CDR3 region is CASSFRGGNEKLFF. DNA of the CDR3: TGTGCCAGCAGTTTTAGGGGGGGAAATGAAAAACTGTTTTTT. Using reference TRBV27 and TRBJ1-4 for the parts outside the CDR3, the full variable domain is EAQVTQNPRYLITVTGKKLTVTCSQNMNHEYMSWYRQDPGLGLRQIYYSMNVEVTDKGDVPEGYKVSRKEKRNFPLILESPSPNQTSLYFCASSFRGGNEKLFFGSGTQLSVL.

CDR3 in DNA: TGTGCCAGCAGCTTAGATTCGGGGGAGCTGTTTTTT. As protein: CASSLDSGELFF. The chain joins TRBV11-2 to TRBJ2-2; D is uncertain. Trimming left V 0 bases short and J 8 bases short, with 4 bases between. The CDR3 contains 12 residues. Per the germline V gene, CDR1 is SGHAT and CDR2 is FQNNGV.

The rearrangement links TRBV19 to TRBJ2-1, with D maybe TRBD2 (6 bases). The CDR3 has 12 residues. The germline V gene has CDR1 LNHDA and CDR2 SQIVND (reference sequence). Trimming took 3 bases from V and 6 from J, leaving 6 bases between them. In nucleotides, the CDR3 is TGTGCCAGTAGTATCGGGGGCAATGAGCAGTTCTTC. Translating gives CASSIGGNEQFF.

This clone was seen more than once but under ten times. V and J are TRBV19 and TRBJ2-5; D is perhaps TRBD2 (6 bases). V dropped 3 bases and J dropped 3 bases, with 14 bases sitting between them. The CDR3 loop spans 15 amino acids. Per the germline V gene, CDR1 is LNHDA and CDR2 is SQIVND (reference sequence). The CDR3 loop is CASSIPGLTKETQYF. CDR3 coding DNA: TGTGCCAGTAGTATCCCCGGACTAACAAAAGAGACCCAGTACTTC.

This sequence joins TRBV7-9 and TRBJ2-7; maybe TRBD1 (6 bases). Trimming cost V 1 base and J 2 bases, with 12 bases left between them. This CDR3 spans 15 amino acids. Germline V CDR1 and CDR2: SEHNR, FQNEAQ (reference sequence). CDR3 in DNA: TGTGCCAGCAGCTTAGTGGGGGCCGTACCCTACGAGCAGTACGTC. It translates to CASSLVGAVPYEQYV.

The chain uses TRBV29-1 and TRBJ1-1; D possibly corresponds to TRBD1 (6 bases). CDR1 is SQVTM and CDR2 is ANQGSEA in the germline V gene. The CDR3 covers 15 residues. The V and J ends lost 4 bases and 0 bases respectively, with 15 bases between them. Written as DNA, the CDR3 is TGCAGCGTTGTACCAGGACAGCCATTGAACACTGAAGCTTTCTTT. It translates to CSVVPGQPLNTEAFF.

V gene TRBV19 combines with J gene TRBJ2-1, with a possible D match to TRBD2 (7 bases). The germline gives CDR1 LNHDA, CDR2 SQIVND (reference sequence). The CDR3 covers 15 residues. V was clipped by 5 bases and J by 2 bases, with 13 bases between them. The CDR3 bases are TGTGCCAGTAGTCGGGGCGGGGGCCCCTACAATGAGCAGTTCTTC. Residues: CASSRGGGPYNEQFF.

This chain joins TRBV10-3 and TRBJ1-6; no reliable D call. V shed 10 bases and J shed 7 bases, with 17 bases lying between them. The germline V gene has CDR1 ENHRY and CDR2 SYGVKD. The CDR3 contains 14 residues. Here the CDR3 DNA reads TGTGCCACCCAACTACCCAACCTAAATTCACCCCTCCACTTT. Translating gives CATQLPNLNSPLHF.

CDR3 nucleotides: TGTGCCAGCAGTGAAGGAGGGGTTGAGACCCAGTACTTC. Its translation: CASSEGGVETQYF. The V call is TRBV25-1, the J call TRBJ2-5, with D maybe TRBD2 (6 bases). Trimming cost V 2 bases and J 5 bases, with 9 bases left between them. This CDR3 has 13 amino acids. Germline V gene data show CDR1 as MGHDK and CDR2 as SYGVNS. The full variable domain, its missing parts supplied by reference TRBV25-1 and TRBJ2-5, is EADIYQTPRYLVIGTGKKITLECSQTMGHDKMYWYQQDPGMELHLIHYSYGVNSTEKGDLSSESTVSRIRTEHFPLTLESARPSHTSQYLCASSEGGVETQYFGPGTRLLVL.

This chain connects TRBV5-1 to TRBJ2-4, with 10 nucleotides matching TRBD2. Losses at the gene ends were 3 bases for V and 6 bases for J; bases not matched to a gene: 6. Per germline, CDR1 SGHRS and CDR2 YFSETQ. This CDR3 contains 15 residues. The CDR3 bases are TGCGCCAGCAGCTCATCTAGCGGGAGAGGAAACATTCAGTACTTC. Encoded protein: CASSSSSGRGNIQYF.